Following are 9 T cell receptor beta chains from one sample sequenced in a study of T cell responses to AZD1222 COVID-19 vaccine. Only in-frame clones appear in the TCRdb table, and some are missing; sequencing was by immunoSEQ multiplex PCR. The sample has some 100,000 clones; around 93% are singletons. This material consisted of peripheral blood, taken on day 0 of AZD1222 vaccination. All receptors derive from an adult in good health.

In its sample, this clone was seen once. The chain recombines TRBV6-5 with TRBJ1-1, with TRBD1 identical over 8 bases. The V and J ends lost 8 bases and 3 bases, in that order; junction bases with no gene match: 5. Germline values: CDR1 MNHEY, CDR2 SVGAGI. The CDR3 has 13 amino acids. The CDR3 coding sequence is TGTGCCAGCGAAATGACAGGGGACACTGAAGCTTTCTTT. Protein sequence: CASEMTGDTEAFF.

The V call is TRBV4-2, the J call TRBJ1-1, with a weak D call TRBD1 (5 bases). Trimming left V 6 bases short and J 7 bases short, with 18 bases between. The CDR3 extends over 14 amino acids. Germline CDR1 LGHNA, CDR2 YNFKEQ. The CDR3 is CASSPQLKDSEAFF. The CDR3 region has the DNA TGTGCCAGCAGTCCTCAATTAAAAGACAGTGAAGCTTTCTTT.

The J gene is TRBJ1-4, the V gene TRBV3-1 (or the pseudogene TRBV3-2); D may be TRBD1 (5 bases). The V end was cut by 1 base, the J end by 8 bases, with 5 bases between. Germline CDR1 is LGHDT and CDR2 is YNNKEL (reference sequence). This CDR3 region has 12 residues. CDR3 in amino acids: CASSQGGEKLFF. CDR3 bases: TGTGCCAGCAGCCAAGGGGGGGAAAAACTGTTTTTT.

V usage is TRBV5-1 and J usage is TRBJ1-1; TRBD1 agrees at 8 bases. The V and J ends lost 3 bases and 0 bases, in that order; junction bases with no gene match: 4. Germline CDR1 SGHRS, CDR2 YFSETQ. This CDR3 contains 15 residues. As DNA, the CDR3 is TGCGCCAGCAGCTCCGGGACAGGTATGAACACTGAAGCTTTCTTT. It codes for CASSSGTGMNTEAFF.

V gene TRBV6-5 combines with J gene TRBJ2-3, with D uncertain. The CDR3 is 15 amino acids. Germline V lookup: CDR1 MNHEY, CDR2 SVGAGI. V gave up 2 bases and J gave up 12 bases, with 21 bases separating them. The CDR3 is CASSYPGPGSLPQYF. The DNA of the CDR3 is TGTGCCAGCAGTTACCCCGGACCAGGCTCCCTTCCACAGTATTTT.

The chain links TRBV7-2 to TRBJ2-7, with 9 bases lining up with TRBD2. This CDR3 is 15 amino acids long. The V gene end was trimmed by 0 bases and the J gene end by 3 bases; junction bases not matched to a gene: 3. Germline V gives CDR1 SGHTA, CDR2 FQGNSA. The CDR3 reads CASSLARAGGYEQYF. Here the CDR3 DNA reads TGTGCCAGCAGCTTAGCGCGAGCGGGAGGCTACGAGCAGTACTTC.

The rearrangement joins TRBV19 to TRBJ1-1; a possible D gene is TRBD1 (6 bases). In germline, CDR1 is LNHDA, CDR2 SQIVND (reference sequence). The length of the CDR3 is 14 residues. V was clipped by 5 bases and J by 0 bases, with 10 bases between them. CDR3 loop: CASSPDRVNTEAFF. DNA of the CDR3: TGTGCCAGTAGTCCGGACAGAGTGAACACTGAAGCTTTCTTT.

V is TRBV27 and J is TRBJ2-1; 11 bases map to TRBD1. Germline V gene lookup returns CDR1 MNHEY and CDR2 SMNVEV (reference sequence). The trim removed 5 bases at V and 5 bases at J, leaving 14 bases unmatched. The CDR3 has 18 residues. CDR3 loop: CASSKRLLPGQGDNEQFF. The CDR3 nucleotides are TGTGCCAGCAGTAAGCGCCTACTTCCGGGACAGGGGGACAATGAGCAGTTCTTC.

The chain couples TRBV6-2 or TRBV6-3 to TRBJ1-2; D is unclear. The CDR3 runs 15 residues. From germline, CDR1 is MNHEY and CDR2 SVGEGT. V was shortened by 5 bases and J by 4 bases, with 17 bases between the two germline ends. In DNA form, the CDR3 reads TGTGCCAGCAGTCCGGACTCCTCATGGGGCTATGGCTACACCTTC. This encodes CASSPDSSWGYGYTF.